This T cell receptor beta chain was sequenced in a study of chemoradiotherapy in HPV16-positive cancers. Study results and caveats: During treatment, candidate HPV-specific clones and E7-related motifs expanded in tumor. HPV-specific T cells were functionally defined from only a couple of HPV16-positive patients.

In germline, CDR1 is SGHDN, CDR2 FVKESK. There are 15 residues in the CDR3. Trimming left V 1 base short and J 1 base short, with 7 bases between. Measured with immunoSEQ multiplex PCR; TCRdb has only the in-frame clones, and not every one. The sample shows tens of thousands of clones, roughly 78% of them seen only once. Worth noting for this clone: Its target is not known.

The clonotype originates from a human donor with HPV-associated anogenital cancer. The rearrangement links TRBV14 to TRBJ2-2; D possibly corresponds to TRBD2 (6 bases). This sample comprised blood, obtained from a patient who underwent chemoradiotherapy. The CDR3 DNA reads TGTGCCAGCAGCCAAGTAGCGGAGAACACCGGGGAGCTGTTTTTT. It specifies CASSQVAENTGELFF. Together with reference TRBV14 and TRBJ2-2, the CDR3 gives the full variable domain: EAGVTQFPSHSVIEKGQTVTLRCDPISGHDNLYWYRRVMGKEIKFLLHFVKESKQDESGMPNNRFLAERTGGTYSTLKVQPAELEDSGVYFCASSQVAENTGELFFGEGSRLTVL.